A single sample is the source of the 17 T cell receptor beta chains below, sequenced in a study of blood T cell repertoires in COVID-19. Profiled with immunoSEQ multiplex PCR; TCRdb holds only in-frame clones, not every one. This sample has under 100,000 clones, with roughly 80% found just once. The sample was peripheral blood. These receptors originate from a man aged 60 to 69 with COVID-19, enrolled during active disease.

The chain joins TRBV7-2 to TRBJ1-2; 7 nucleotides align to TRBD1. The CDR3 sequence is 14 residues long. The V and J ends lost 1 base and 5 bases, in that order; junction bases with no gene match: 4. Germline CDR1 is SGHTA and CDR2 is FQGNSA. In DNA, the CDR3 is TGTGCCAGCAGCTTAGTGCTGGGACAGTATGGCTACACCTTC. It is translated as CASSLVLGQYGYTF.

The V call is TRBV5-1, the J call TRBJ1-2; 8 bases align to TRBD1. The CDR3 length is 15 residues. Per the germline V gene, CDR1 is SGHRS and CDR2 is YFSETQ. V gave up 4 bases and J gave up 8 bases; unmatched junction bases: 13. CDR3 nucleotides: TGCGCCAGCAGCCCACGGACAGGGAACGGGGTCGGCTACACCTTC. The encoded protein is CASSPRTGNGVGYTF.

The V gene is TRBV4-3, the J gene TRBJ2-1, with TRBD2 identical over 7 bases. Germline lookup yields CDR1 LGHNA and CDR2 YSLEER. Losses at the gene ends were 5 bases for V and 1 base for J; bases not matched to a gene: 8. The CDR3 is made up of 16 amino acids. CDR3 bases: TGCGCCAGCAGCGGCCGGCCAGCGGGATCCTACAATGAGCAGTTCTTC. Translated: CASSGRPAGSYNEQFF.

The chain recombines TRBV6-1 with TRBJ2-3; 10 bases line up with TRBD1. Germline loops: CDR1 MNHNS, CDR2 SASEGT. The CDR3 extends over 15 amino acids. V trimming: 11 bases; J trimming: 2 bases; junction bases outside the gene matches: 10. The chain's CDR3 is CAASDGTGVTDTQYF. DNA for the CDR3: TGTGCCGCCAGTGATGGGACAGGGGTCACAGATACGCAGTATTTT.

This chain connects TRBV6-1 to TRBJ2-5; 10 bases fit TRBD2. Looked up from germline, CDR1 is MNHNS and CDR2 is SASEGT. J was trimmed by 4 bases and V by 0 bases; bases with no gene match: 8. The CDR3 is 17 residues long. This chain's CDR3 is CASSEAARLAGGETQYF. DNA for the CDR3: TGTGCCAGCAGTGAAGCTGCTCGACTAGCGGGTGGAGAGACCCAGTACTTC.

This chain links TRBV5-8 with TRBJ2-5; no definite D call. V was cut by 4 bases and J by 10 bases, with 20 bases left in between. CDR1 SGHTS and CDR2 YDEGEE come from the germline V gene. This CDR3 spans 14 amino acids. The CDR3 nucleotides read TGTGCCAGCAGCGCCTCAACACTCGGGTCGAACCAGTACTTC. Translating gives CASSASTLGSNQYF. Complete variable domain (other parts from reference TRBV5-8 and TRBJ2-5): EAGVTQSPTHLIKTRGQQATLRCSPISGHTSVYWYQQALGLGLQFLLWYDEGEERNRGNFPPRFSGRQFPNYSSELNVNALELEDSALYLCASSASTLGSNQYFGPGTRLLVL.

V usage is TRBV29-1 and J usage is TRBJ2-1; a possible D gene is TRBD2 (6 bases). Trimming pared 7 bases from V and 0 bases from J, leaving 22 bases between. CDR1 SQVTM and CDR2 ANQGSEA come from the germline V gene. This CDR3 region has 17 residues. Here the CDR3 DNA reads TGCAGCGCACAAGTGTTGGGAGGCCCCCTCTCCTACAATGAGCAGTTCTTC. It specifies CSAQVLGGPLSYNEQFF.

CDR3 nucleotides: TGTGCCAGCAGTAAGGACAGGGAATCCTACGAGCAGTACTTC. Translated: CASSKDRESYEQYF. The chain employs TRBV6-6 and TRBJ2-7, with 8 bases matching TRBD1. CDR1 is MNHNY and CDR2 is SVGAGI in the germline V gene (reference sequence). This CDR3 has 14 amino acids. With 5 bases clipped from V and 1 base from J, the junction kept 4 bases outside the gene matches.

Points on this clone: Within the sample, other DNA sequences also encode this same CDR3. V and J are TRBV20-1 and TRBJ2-5; D remains unclear. The CDR3 runs to 11 residues. The germline gives CDR1 DFQATT, CDR2 SNEGSKA (reference sequence). Trimming stripped 6 bases from V and 3 bases from J, with 8 bases between. The CDR3 nucleotides are TGCAGTGCGCGAGGCGAAGAGACCCAGTACTTC. Translating it yields CSARGEETQYF.

This chain links TRBV3-1 (or the pseudogene TRBV3-2) with TRBJ2-7; 8 nucleotides line up with TRBD2. The V gene's germline CDR1 is LGHDT and CDR2 YNNKEL (reference sequence). There are 16 residues in the CDR3. V lost 3 bases and J lost 3; bases outside the gene matches: 10. The CDR3 nucleotides are TGTGCCAGCAGCCAGGAGGGACTAGTGGGAGTCTACGAGCAGTACTTC. Translated: CASSQEGLVGVYEQYF.

The rearrangement links TRBV11-2 to TRBJ2-1; TRBD2 matches at 9 bases. The germline V gene has CDR1 SGHAT and CDR2 FQNNGV. With 5 bases clipped from V and 9 bases from J, the junction kept 14 bases outside the gene matches. The CDR3 is 16 residues long. CDR3 in DNA: TGTGCCAGCAGCCAAAGGTTTAGCGGGAGATATGGTGAGCAGTTCTTC. Protein: CASSQRFSGRYGEQFF.

The chain joins TRBV30 to TRBJ2-7; D possibly corresponds to TRBD1 (5 bases). V was trimmed by 3 bases and J by 0 bases, leaving 15 bases between them. In germline, CDR1 is GTSNPN, CDR2 SVGIG (reference sequence). This CDR3 region has 15 residues. DNA for the CDR3: TGTGCCTGGAGAGAACAGGCCCCGGGCTCCTACGAGCAGTACTTC. Its translation is CAWREQAPGSYEQYF.

This clone has more than one count but fewer than ten. The chain has TRBV2 and TRBJ1-5; TRBD1 might be the D (6 bases). This CDR3 region has 16 residues. CDR1 and CDR2 from the germline V gene are SNHLY and FYNNEI. V was cut by 0 bases and J by 9 bases, with 18 bases left in between. The CDR3 spells CASSEARTAGVRPQHF. The CDR3 DNA reads TGTGCCAGCAGTGAAGCGCGAACAGCAGGGGTTAGGCCCCAGCATTTT.

For the CDR3, the DNA is TGTGCCAGCAGCTGGGGACAGGGTGGAAACACCATATATTTT. Translating it yields CASSWGQGGNTIYF. The chain employs TRBV5-6 and TRBJ1-3; 9 nucleotides match TRBD1. Per the germline V gene, CDR1 is SGHDT and CDR2 is YYEEEE. The CDR3 has 14 amino acids. Trimming took 3 bases from V and 3 from J; bases not matched to a gene: 1.

Written as DNA, the CDR3 is TGTGCCAGCCGACAGGGCTCAGAGACCCAGTACTTC. This gives the protein CASRQGSETQYF. V is TRBV5-3 and J is TRBJ2-5, with 7 nucleotides matching TRBD1. Being an ORF, TRBV5-3 has a function that is uncertain. Germline trimming cut 8 bases from V and 4 bases from J; bases unmatched to any gene: 5. The CDR3 runs to 12 residues.

V is TRBV4-1 and J is TRBJ1-1; 7 bases fit TRBD1. Germline values: CDR1 MGHRA, CDR2 YSYEKL. With 0 bases clipped from V and 7 bases from J, the junction kept 5 bases outside the gene matches. The CDR3 length is 14 residues. CDR3 nucleotides: TGCGCCAGCAGCCAAGAGGGGACAGAAGATGAAGCTTTCTTT. Translating gives CASSQEGTEDEAFF.

The gene calls are TRBV3-1 (or the pseudogene TRBV3-2) and TRBJ1-1; D uncertain. The CDR3 consists of 12 residues. Trimming left V 3 bases short and J 2 bases short, with 4 bases between. The germline V gene encodes CDR1 LGHDT and CDR2 YNNKEL (reference sequence). The CDR3 DNA is TGTGCCAGCAGCCAGAGTAACACTGAAGCTTTCTTT. Protein: CASSQSNTEAFF.